These T cell receptor beta chains were read from a single sample in a study of shared clonotypes between healthy human individuals. The data were produced by immunoSEQ multiplex PCR, yet TCRdb's version contains in-frame clones alone and is incomplete. Here the sample spans some 2 million clones, roughly 94% being singletons. Sequencing used naive CD4+ T cells sorted from blood. These TCRs come from a man aged 18-30 years in good health. Each CDR3 is given with its conserved first and last residue. The D gene is left open where the match is weak. The listing skips clone size in some rows; elsewhere it reads once, few, many or a size class.

clone_size j_call v_call d_call cdr3_aa cdr3_nt
. TRBJ2-2 TRBV29-1 . CSVEARATGELFF TGCAGCGTAGAGGCCAGGGCTACCGGGGAGCTGTTTTTT
few TRBJ2-3 TRBV5-1 . CASSSPTDTQYF TGCGCCAGCAGCTCGCCCACAGATACGCAGTATTTT
. TRBJ2-2 TRBV15 . CATSRRGTTNTGELFF TGTGCCACCAGCAGGCGCGGGACAACCAACACCGGGGAGCTGTTTTTT
. TRBJ1-1 TRBV7-9 TRBD1 CASSLRQGVTEAFF TGTGCCAGCAGCTTACGACAGGGCGTGACTGAAGCTTTCTTT
. TRBJ2-1 TRBV30 TRBD2 CAGGSSGRLESSYNEQFF TGTGCCGGGGGTAGTAGCGGGAGGTTGGAGAGCTCCTACAATGAGCAGTTCTTC
. TRBJ1-1 TRBV9 . CASSVAQENTEAFF TGTGCCAGCAGCGTAGCCCAGGAAAACACTGAAGCTTTCTTT
. TRBJ1-1 TRBV27 . CASSFRGNTEAFF TGTGCCAGCAGTTTTCGGGGGAACACTGAAGCTTTCTTT
. TRBJ2-7 TRBV7-2 . CASARGRAFEQYF TGTGCCAGCGCTAGGGGCCGGGCCTTCGAGCAGTACTTC
. TRBJ2-1 TRBV2 . CASSLTENEQFF TGTGCCAGCAGCCTGACAGAAAATGAGCAGTTCTTC
. TRBJ2-5 TRBV6-5 TRBD2 CASSRTSETQYF TGTGCCAGCAGCAGGACTAGCGAGACCCAGTACTTC
. TRBJ2-5 TRBV5-1 TRBD1 CASSGQEQETQYF TGCGCCAGCAGCGGACAGGAGCAAGAGACCCAGTACTTC
. TRBJ1-2 TRBV10-1 . CASSEARTGGYTF TGCGCCAGCAGTGAGGCGCGAACTGGAGGCTACACCTTC
. TRBJ2-5 TRBV19 TRBD2 CASSMIAGQETQYF TGTGCCAGTAGTATGATAGCGGGCCAAGAGACCCAGTACTTC
. TRBJ1-2 TRBV6-6 . CASSRNRDIHYGYTF TGTGCCAGCAGCCGCAATAGGGACATTCACTATGGCTACACCTTC
. TRBJ2-1 TRBV2 TRBD2 CASSAVGGGSSYNEQFF TGTGCCAGCAGTGCAGTCGGCGGGGGTAGCTCCTACAATGAGCAGTTCTTC
. TRBJ2-4 TRBV30 . CAWSAYQGNIQYF TGTGCCTGGAGCGCGTATCAGGGGAACATTCAGTACTTC
. TRBJ2-3 TRBV14 TRBD2 CASSSLRTSEDTQYF TGTGCCAGCAGCTCTCTTAGGACTAGCGAGGATACGCAGTATTTT
. TRBJ2-1 TRBV10-1 . CASSESGTTAEQFF TGCGCCAGCAGTGAGTCCGGGACGACAGCTGAGCAGTTCTTC
. TRBJ2-5 TRBV19 . CASGYGRGVETQYF TGTGCCAGTGGGTATGGAAGGGGAGTTGAGACCCAGTACTTC
. TRBJ2-5 TRBV19 TRBD1 CASSEQGAETQYF TGTGCCAGTAGTGAACAGGGGGCAGAGACCCAGTACTTC
. TRBJ2-1 TRBV19 TRBD1 CASSPDRGRYNEQFF TGTGCCAGTAGCCCGGACAGGGGACGCTACAATGAGCAGTTCTTC
. TRBJ1-1 TRBV11-2 . CASTSGIGTEAFF TGTGCCAGCACCTCCGGTATTGGCACTGAAGCTTTCTTT
. TRBJ2-6 TRBV10-3 . CAISTSGTGANVLTF TGTGCCATCAGTACATCAGGGACTGGGGCCAACGTCCTGACTTTC
. TRBJ2-7 TRBV28 . CASSPGDRLSNEQYF TGTGCCAGTTCCCCGGGAGACAGGCTTTCCAACGAGCAGTACTTC
. TRBJ1-1 TRBV28 TRBD1 CASTSGQINTEAFF TGTGCCAGCACCTCGGGACAGATTAACACTGAAGCTTTCTTT
. TRBJ2-7 TRBV15 TRBD2 CATSRLGLAGGGDYEQYF TGTGCCACCAGCAGATTGGGACTAGCGGGAGGAGGGGACTACGAGCAGTACTTC
. TRBJ2-5 TRBV4-1 . CASSQGDRREETQYF TGCGCCAGCAGCCAGGGGGATAGAAGGGAAGAGACCCAGTACTTC
. TRBJ2-1 TRBV30 TRBD2 CAWSVNFRTSGTYNEQFF TGTGCCTGGAGTGTTAATTTTCGGACTAGCGGGACCTACAATGAGCAGTTCTTC
. TRBJ1-1 TRBV7-9 . CASSLGGDWSTEAFF TGTGCCAGCAGCTTAGGAGGGGATTGGAGCACTGAAGCTTTCTTT
. TRBJ2-3 TRBV5-6 . CASSLGTATDTQYF TGTGCCAGCAGCTTGGGTACAGCCACAGATACGCAGTATTTT
. TRBJ2-3 TRBV4-2 TRBD2 CASSQATSGAIRLVTDTQYF TGTGCCAGCAGCCAAGCCACTAGCGGGGCTATTAGGCTTGTAACAGATACGCAGTATTTT